This is a list of T cell receptor beta chains from one sample in a study of blood T cell repertoires in COVID-19. Profiling relied on immunoSEQ multiplex PCR, and the TCRdb table lists in-frame clones only, not all of them. The profile covers 220,000 or so clones, with 86% appearing a single time and about 10% taken by the ten largest. Input material: peripheral blood. These receptors all come from a woman aged 50 to 60 with COVID-19, enrolled during active disease. CDR3s include the opening cysteine and the closing phenylalanine or tryptophan.

v_gene	j_gene	CDR3aa
TRBV18	TRBJ1-1	CASSDDRVNTEAFF
TRBV9	TRBJ2-3	CASSVSDWGSGTDTQYF
TRBV4-3	TRBJ1-2	CASSQDNRRAGGYGYTF
TRBV7-8	TRBJ2-1	CASSLEGVLGQGINEQFF
TRBV5-6	TRBJ2-3	CASSLGSGRADTQYF
TRBV5-6	TRBJ1-1	CASSSGQGVGNTEAFF
TRBV10-3	TRBJ1-5	CAISDPQGAGSNQPQHF
TRBV5-6	TRBJ1-1	CASSLAVEGTEAFF
TRBV6-5	TRBJ2-3	CASRTSSDTQYF
TRBV18	TRBJ2-2	CASSHEDRLELTSGELFF
TRBV28	TRBJ1-1	CASLFSGQGEAEAFF
TRBV6-5	TRBJ2-7	CASGLVYEQYF
TRBV7-6	TRBJ1-2	CASSTTGQGIDGYTF
TRBV10-3	TRBJ1-1	CAISLQLYTEAFF
TRBV28	TRBJ2-3	CASSLKAGANTQYF
TRBV2	TRBJ1-1	CASSEDRPLEVAFF
TRBV4-2	TRBJ1-2	CASSQESLGGGYTF